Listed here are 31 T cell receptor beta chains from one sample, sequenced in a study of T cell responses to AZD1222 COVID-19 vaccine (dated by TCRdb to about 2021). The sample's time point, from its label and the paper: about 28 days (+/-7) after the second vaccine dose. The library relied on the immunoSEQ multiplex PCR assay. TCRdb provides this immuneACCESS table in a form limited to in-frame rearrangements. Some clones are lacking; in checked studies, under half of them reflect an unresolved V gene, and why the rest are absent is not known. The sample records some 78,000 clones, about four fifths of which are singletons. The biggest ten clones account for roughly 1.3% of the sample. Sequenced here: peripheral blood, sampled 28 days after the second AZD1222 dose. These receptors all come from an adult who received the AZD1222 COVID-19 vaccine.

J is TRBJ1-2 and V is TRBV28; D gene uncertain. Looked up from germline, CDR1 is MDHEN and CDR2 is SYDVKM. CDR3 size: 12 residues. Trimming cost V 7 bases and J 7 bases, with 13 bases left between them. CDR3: CASIKGVSGYTF. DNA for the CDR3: TGTGCCAGCATCAAGGGAGTCTCTGGCTACACCTTC.

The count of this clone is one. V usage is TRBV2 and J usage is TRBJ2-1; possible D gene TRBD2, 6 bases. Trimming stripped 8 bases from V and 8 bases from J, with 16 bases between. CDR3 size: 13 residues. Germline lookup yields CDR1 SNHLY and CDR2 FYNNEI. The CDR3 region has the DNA TGTGCCAGCCTTGGGGCGGGGACCGATGAGCAGTTCTTC. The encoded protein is CASLGAGTDEQFF.

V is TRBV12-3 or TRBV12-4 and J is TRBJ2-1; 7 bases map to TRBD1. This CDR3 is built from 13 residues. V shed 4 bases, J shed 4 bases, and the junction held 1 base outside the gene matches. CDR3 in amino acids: CASSSGQYNEQFF. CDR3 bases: TGTGCCAGCAGTTCGGGACAGTACAATGAGCAGTTCTTC.

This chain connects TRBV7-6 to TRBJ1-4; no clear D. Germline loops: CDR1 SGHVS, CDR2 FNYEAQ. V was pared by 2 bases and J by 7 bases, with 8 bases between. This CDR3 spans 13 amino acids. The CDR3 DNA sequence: TGTGCCAGCAGCTTAAATCTGGGTGAAAAACTGTTTTTT. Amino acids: CASSLNLGEKLFF.

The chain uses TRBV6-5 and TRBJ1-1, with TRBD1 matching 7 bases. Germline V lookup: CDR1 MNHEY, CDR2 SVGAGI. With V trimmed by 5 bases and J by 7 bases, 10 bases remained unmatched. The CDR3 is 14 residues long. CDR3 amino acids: CASSLQGQLFEAFF. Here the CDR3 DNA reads TGTGCCAGCAGTCTCCAGGGACAGTTATTTGAAGCTTTCTTT.

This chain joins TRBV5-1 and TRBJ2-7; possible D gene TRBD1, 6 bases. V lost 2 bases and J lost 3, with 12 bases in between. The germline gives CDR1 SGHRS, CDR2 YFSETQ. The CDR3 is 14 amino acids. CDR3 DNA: TGCGCCAGCAGCTTTGGACAGAGCCTCTACGAGCAGTACTTC. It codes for CASSFGQSLYEQYF.

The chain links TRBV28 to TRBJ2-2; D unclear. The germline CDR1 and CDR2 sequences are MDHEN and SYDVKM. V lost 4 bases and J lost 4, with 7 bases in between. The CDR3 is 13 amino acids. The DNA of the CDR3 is TGTGCCAGCAGTTCCCTTAGCACCGGGGAGCTGTTTTTT. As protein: CASSSLSTGELFF.

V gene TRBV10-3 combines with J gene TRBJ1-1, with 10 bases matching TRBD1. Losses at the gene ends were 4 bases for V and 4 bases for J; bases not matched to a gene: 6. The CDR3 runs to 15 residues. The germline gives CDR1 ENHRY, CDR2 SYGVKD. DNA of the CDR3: TGTGCCATCAGTGGACAGGGGGCGCTGGGCACTGAAGCTTTCTTT. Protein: CAISGQGALGTEAFF.

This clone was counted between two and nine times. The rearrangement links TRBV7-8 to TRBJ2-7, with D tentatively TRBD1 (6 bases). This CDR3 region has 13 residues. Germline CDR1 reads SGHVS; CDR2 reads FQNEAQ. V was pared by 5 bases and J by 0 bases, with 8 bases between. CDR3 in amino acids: CASSRDISYEQYF. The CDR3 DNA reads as TGTGCCAGCAGCCGGGACATCTCCTACGAGCAGTACTTC.

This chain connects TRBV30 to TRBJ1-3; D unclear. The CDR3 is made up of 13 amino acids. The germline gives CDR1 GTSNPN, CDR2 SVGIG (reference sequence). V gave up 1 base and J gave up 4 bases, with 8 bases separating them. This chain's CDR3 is CAWSAGSGNTIYF. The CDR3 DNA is TGTGCCTGGAGTGCCGGGTCCGGAAACACCATATATTTT.

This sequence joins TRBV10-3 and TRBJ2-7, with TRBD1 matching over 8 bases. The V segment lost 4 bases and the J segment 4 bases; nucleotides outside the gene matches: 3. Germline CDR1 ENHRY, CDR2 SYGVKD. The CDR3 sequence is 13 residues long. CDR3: CAISGTGLYEQYF. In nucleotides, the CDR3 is TGTGCCATCAGTGGGACAGGGCTTTACGAGCAGTACTTC.

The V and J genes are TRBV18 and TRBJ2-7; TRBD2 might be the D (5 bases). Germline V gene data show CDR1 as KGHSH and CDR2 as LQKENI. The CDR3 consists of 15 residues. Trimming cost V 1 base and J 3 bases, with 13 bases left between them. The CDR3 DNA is TGTGCCAGCTCACCACAGAGCGGAGCGAACTACGAGCAGTACTTC. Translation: CASSPQSGANYEQYF. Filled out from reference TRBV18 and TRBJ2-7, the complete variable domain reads NAGVMQNPRHLVRRRGQEARLRCSPMKGHSHVYWYRQLPEEGLKFMVYLQKENIIDESGMPKERFSAEFPKEGPSILRIQQVVRGDSAAYFCASSPQSGANYEQYFGPGTRLTVT.

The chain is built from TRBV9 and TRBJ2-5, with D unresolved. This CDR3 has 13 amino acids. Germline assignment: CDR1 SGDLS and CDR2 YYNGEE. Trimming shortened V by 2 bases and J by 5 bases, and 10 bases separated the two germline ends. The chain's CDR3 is CASSVDPGETQYF. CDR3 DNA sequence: TGTGCCAGCAGCGTTGACCCCGGGGAGACCCAGTACTTC.

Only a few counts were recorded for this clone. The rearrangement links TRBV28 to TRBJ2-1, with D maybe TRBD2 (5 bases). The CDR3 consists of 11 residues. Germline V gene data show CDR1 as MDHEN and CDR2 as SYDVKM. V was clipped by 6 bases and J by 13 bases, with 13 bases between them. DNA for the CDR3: TGTGCCAGCAGAGAAACTAGTGAACAGTTCTTC. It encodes CASRETSEQFF.

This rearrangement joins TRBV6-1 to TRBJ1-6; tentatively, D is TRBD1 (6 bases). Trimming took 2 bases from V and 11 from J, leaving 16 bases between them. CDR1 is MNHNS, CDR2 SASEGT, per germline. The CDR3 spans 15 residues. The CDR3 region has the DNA TGTGCCAGCAGTGAATCAGGCCCCAGGGGACCACCCCTCCACTTT. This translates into CASSESGPRGPPLHF.

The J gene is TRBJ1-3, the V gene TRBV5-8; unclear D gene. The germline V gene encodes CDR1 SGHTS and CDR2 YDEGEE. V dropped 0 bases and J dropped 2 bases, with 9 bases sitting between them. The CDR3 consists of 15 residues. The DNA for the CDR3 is TGTGCCAGCAGCTTGGGACGGTTTACTGGAAACACCATATATTTT. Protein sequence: CASSLGRFTGNTIYF. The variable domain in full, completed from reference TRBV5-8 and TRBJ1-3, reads EAGVTQSPTHLIKTRGQQATLRCSPISGHTSVYWYQQALGLGLQFLLWYDEGEERNRGNFPPRFSGRQFPNYSSELNVNALELEDSALYLCASSLGRFTGNTIYFGEGSWLTVV.

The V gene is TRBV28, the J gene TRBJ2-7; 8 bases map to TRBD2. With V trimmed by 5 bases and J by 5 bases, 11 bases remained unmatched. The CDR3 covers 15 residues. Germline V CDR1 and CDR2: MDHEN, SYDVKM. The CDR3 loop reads CASSPPGLGVHEQYF. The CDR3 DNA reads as TGTGCCAGCAGTCCCCCGGGACTAGGAGTCCACGAGCAGTACTTC.

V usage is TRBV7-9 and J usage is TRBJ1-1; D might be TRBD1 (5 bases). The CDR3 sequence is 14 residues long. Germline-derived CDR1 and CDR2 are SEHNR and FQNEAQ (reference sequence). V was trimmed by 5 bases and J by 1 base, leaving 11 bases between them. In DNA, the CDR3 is TGTGCCAGCAGCCCTGTGGGGGGGAACACTGAAGCTTTCTTT. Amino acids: CASSPVGGNTEAFF.

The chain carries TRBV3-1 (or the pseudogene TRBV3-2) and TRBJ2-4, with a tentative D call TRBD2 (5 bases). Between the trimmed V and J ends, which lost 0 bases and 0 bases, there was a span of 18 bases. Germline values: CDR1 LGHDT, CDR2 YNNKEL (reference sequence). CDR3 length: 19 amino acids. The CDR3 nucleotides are TGTGCCAGCAGCCAAGACCTTGGGGAGTCGTTACTAGCCAAAAACATTCAGTACTTC. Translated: CASSQDLGESLLAKNIQYF.

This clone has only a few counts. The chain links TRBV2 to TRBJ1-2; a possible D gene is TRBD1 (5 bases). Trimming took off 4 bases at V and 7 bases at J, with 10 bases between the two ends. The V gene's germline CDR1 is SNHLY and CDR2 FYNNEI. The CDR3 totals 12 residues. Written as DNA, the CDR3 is TGTGCCAGCAGTGGCGCGGGGACTGGCTACACCTTC. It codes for CASSGAGTGYTF. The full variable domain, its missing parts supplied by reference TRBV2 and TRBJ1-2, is EPEVTQTPSHQVTQMGQEVILRCVPISNHLYFYWYRQILGQKVEFLVSFYNNEISEKSEIFDDQFSVERPDGSNFTLKIRSTKLEDSAMYFCASSGAGTGYTFGSGTRLTVV.

Here the CDR3 DNA reads TGTGCCAGCAGCTTGTGGACAGGGGAAGAGACCCAGTACTTC. Translation: CASSLWTGEETQYF. This sequence joins TRBV11-2 and TRBJ2-5, with TRBD1 identical over 9 bases. Germline loops: CDR1 SGHAT, CDR2 FQNNGV. Unmatched junction bases numbered 2, after V lost 3 bases and J lost 3 bases. This CDR3 has 14 residues.

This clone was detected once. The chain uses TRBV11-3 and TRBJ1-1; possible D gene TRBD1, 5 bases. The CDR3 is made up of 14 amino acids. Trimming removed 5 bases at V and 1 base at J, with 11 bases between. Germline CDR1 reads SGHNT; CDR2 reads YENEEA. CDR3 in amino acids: CASSPGPANTEAFF. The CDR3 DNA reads TGTGCCAGCAGCCCGGGACCCGCGAACACTGAAGCTTTCTTT.

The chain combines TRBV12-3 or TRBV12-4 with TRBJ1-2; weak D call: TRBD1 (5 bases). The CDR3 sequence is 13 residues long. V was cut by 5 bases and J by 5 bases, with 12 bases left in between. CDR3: CASSTGGVYGYTF. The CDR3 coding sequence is TGTGCCAGCAGTACGGGAGGGGTTTATGGCTACACCTTC.

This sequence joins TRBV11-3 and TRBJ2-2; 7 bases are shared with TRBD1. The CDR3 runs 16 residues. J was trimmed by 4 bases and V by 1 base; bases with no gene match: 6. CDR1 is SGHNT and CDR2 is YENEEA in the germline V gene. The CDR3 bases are TGTGCCAGCAGCTTAGGGCCGGGACAGTCCACCGGGGAGCTGTTTTTT. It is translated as CASSLGPGQSTGELFF.

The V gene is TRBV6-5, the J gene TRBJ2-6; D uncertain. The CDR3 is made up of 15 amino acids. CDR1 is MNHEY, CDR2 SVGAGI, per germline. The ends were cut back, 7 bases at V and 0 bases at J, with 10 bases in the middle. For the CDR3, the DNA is TGTGCCAGCACCGCCCGGAGCTCTGGGGCCAACGTCCTGACTTTC. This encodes CASTARSSGANVLTF.

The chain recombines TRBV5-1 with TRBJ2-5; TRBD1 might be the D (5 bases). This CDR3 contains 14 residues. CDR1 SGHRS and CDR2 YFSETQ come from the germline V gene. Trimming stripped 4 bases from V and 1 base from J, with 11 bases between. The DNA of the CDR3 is TGCGCCAGCAGCCCGAGGACACTCCAAGAGACCCAGTACTTC. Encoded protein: CASSPRTLQETQYF.

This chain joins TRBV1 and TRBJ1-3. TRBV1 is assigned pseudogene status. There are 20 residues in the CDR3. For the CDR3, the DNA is TGCACCAGCAGCCAAGATAGATTACGGGGTCGACTGGGCTCTGGAAACACCATATATTTT. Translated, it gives CTSSQDRLRGRLGSGNTIYF.

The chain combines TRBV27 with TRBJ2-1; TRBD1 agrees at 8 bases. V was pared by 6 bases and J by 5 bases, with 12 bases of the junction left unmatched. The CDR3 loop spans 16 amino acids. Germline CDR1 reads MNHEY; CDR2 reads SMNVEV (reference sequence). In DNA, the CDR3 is TGTGCCAGCAGATATAAAACCGGGACAGGACACAATGAGCAGTTCTTC. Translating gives CASRYKTGTGHNEQFF.

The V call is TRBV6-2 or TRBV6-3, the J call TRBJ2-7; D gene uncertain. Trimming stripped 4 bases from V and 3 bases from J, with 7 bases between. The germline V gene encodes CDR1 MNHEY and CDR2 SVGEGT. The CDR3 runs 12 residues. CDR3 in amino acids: CASSSRDYEQYF. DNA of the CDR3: TGTGCCAGCAGTTCCCGAGACTACGAGCAGTACTTC.

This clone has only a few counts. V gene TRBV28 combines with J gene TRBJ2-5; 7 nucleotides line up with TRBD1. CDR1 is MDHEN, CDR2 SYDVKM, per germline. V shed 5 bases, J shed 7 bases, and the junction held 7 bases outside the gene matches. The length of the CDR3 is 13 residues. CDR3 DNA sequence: TGTGCCAGCAGTATCGACAGGGTCGGGACCCAGTACTTC. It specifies CASSIDRVGTQYF.

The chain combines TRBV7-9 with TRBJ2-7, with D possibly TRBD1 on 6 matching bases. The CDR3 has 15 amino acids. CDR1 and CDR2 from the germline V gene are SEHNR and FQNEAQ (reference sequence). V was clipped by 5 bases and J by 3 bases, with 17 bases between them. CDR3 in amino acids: CASSPSGTSHYEQYF. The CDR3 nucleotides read TGTGCCAGCAGCCCCTCCGGGACAAGCCACTACGAGCAGTACTTC. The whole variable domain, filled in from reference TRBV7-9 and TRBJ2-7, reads DTGVSQNPRHKITKRGQNVTFRCDPISEHNRLYWYRQTLGQGPEFLTYFQNEAQLEKSRLLSDRFSAERPKGSFSTLEIQRTEQGDSAMYLCASSPSGTSHYEQYFGPGTRLTVT.